This entry is about one TCR beta chain. Using immunoSEQ multiplex PCR, the repertoire was profiled, and TCRdb retains in-frame clones only, with some absent. The sample has approximately 82,000 clones, around 88% seen once; the top ten hold over 15%. The sample originates from a study of blood T cell repertoires in COVID-19. As for the study in general: COVID-19 samples collected from the United States, Italy and Spain covered acute and convalescent phases. T cells, B-cell-depleted T cells, or PBMCs supplied cDNA or gDNA.

The sequencing input was peripheral blood. This TCR derives from a woman aged 55-69 years with acute or convalescent COVID-19.

CDR3 in amino acids: CASSLSDRYEIGTGDSPLHF. The CDR3, as DNA: TGTGCCAGCAGTTTATCGGATCGGTATGAGATTGGGACAGGGGATTCACCCCTCCACTTT. The chain couples TRBV27 to TRBJ1-6; 10 positions agree with TRBD1. The J segment lost 8 bases and the V segment lost 0 bases, leaving 16 bases of the junction unmatched. CDR3 length: 20 residues. Germline CDR1 reads MNHEY; CDR2 reads SMNVEV (reference sequence).